This T cell receptor (beta chain) was found in a study of T cells in Graves' hyperthyroidism and ophthalmopathy. This CDR3 spans 13 amino acids. The V and J ends lost 3 bases and 6 bases, in that order; junction bases with no gene match: 2. This clonotype showed up many times. Using RNA transcripts as the source, TCR beta CDR3 regions were amplified. First-round RT-PCR of the TCR CDR3 relied on the HTBI primer set. Using its own MiXCR run on the multiplex PCR reads, TCRdb lists one record per CDR3 protein. The profile shows about half a million distinct CDR3 sequences, 24% of them singletons. The sequencing sample was made of blood. The clonotype was recovered from a woman in her twenties or thirties with Graves' ophthalmopathy. The chain carries TRBV12-3 or TRBV12-4 and TRBJ1-5; 7 positions agree with TRBD1. Here the CDR3 reads CASSFDRVQPQHF. CDR3 nucleotides: TGTGCCAGCAGTTTTGACAGGGTTCAGCCCCAGCATTTT.